This T cell receptor beta chain was sequenced for a study of OX40 agonist ivuxolimab in advanced cancers. Clones were sequenced by immunoSEQ multiplex PCR, and TCRdb holds only the in-frame ones, with some missing. The data contain 50,000 to 85,000 clones, around 83% of them seen just once; the ten biggest clones take up 2% to 2.5%. Germline CDR1 SGHRS, CDR2 YFSETQ. Trimming took off 0 bases at V and 10 bases at J, with 17 bases between the two ends. The CDR3 is 16 amino acids. Material: CD4+ or CD8+ T cells sorted from blood, obtained in a trial of the OX40 agonist ivuxolimab. The receptor's source is an adult with an advanced solid tumor such as melanoma, head and neck, liver or kidney cancer. The chain links TRBV5-1 to TRBJ1-6, with unresolved D. CDR3 sequence: CASSLDRQNSGSPLHF. The CDR3 DNA reads as TGCGCCAGCAGCTTGGATCGTCAAAACTCCGGCTCACCCCTCCACTTT.